This T cell receptor (beta chain) was recorded in a study of PD-1 blockade in classical Hodgkin lymphoma (dated by TCRdb to the early 2020s). Broadly, across the study: Nivolumab dosing was 3 mg/kg intravenously every 2 weeks, continuing until either disease progression or unacceptable toxicity. To define a peripheral blood immune signature of response to PD-1 blockade in classical Hodgkin lymphoma, the study combined TCR beta sequencing with CyTOF. General findings and caveats noted by the study authors: The study was restricted to a single clinical trial cohort, and the causes of repertoire differences, possibly disease activity or prior therapy, were left undefined. Baseline TCR diversity was reported to be lower in newly diagnosed patients than in healthy donors, and even lower in relapsed/refractory patients. A significant rise by C4D1 was seen in CD4+ but not CD8+ TCR diversity (p=0.0027 vs p=0.16), with the rise being most apparent in complete responders (p=0.02). Patients starting nivolumab less than 1 year after ASCT had lower diversity and were excluded from later analyses to avoid confounding by immune reconstitution. Trial patients with a complete response had baseline diversity similar to that of newly diagnosed patients, while partial responders and progressors had significantly lower diversity.

From the cysteine up to the phenylalanine, the CDR3 has a length of 18 residues. Only the CDR3 part of the read is kept: 54 bases, read in frame from the first base. The germline V gene (reference sequence) provides CDR1 SGHNT and CDR2 YYREEE. V sheds 0 bases and J sheds 0 bases, leaving 16 bases between their ends. The label giving this sample's time point can be read as: cycle 1 day 1 (C1D1), immediately before nivolumab initiation. Every trial patient had relapsed following autologous stem cell transplantation, and prior brentuximab vedotin exposure was what differed among cohorts A, B and C. CD4+ T cells were purified from thawed PBMCs by magnetic negative selection with a Miltenyi CD4+ T cell isolation kit. The trial cohort comprised 60 or so patients with relapsed/refractory classical Hodgkin lymphoma whose best overall responses were complete response, partial response or progressive disease. Trial patients were treated with single-agent nivolumab in the multi-cohort phase II CheckMate 205 trial. Best overall response was determined by an independent review committee according to the 2007 International Working Group response criteria. Trial PBMCs were obtained immediately prior to nivolumab initiation (C1D1) and on therapy at cycle 2 day 1 and cycle 4 day 1. Peripheral blood was collected in 8 mL Vacutainer Cell Preparation Tubes, from which PBMCs were isolated by centrifugation and then cryopreserved. Purified CD4+ and CD8+ fractions were prepared only for cases in which an additional PBMC sample was available. Magnetically labelled cells were removed on LS columns in a quadroMACS separator, and the flow-through was collected as the purified fraction.

The Qiagen DNeasy kit was used to extract genomic DNA from unsorted PBMCs and from the negatively selected CD4+ and CD8+ fractions. TCR beta CDR3 regions were amplified by immunoSEQ multiplex PCR using primers annealing to V and J segments. A synthetic immune receptor repertoire was used to minimize amplification bias, and remaining bias was computationally removed after sequencing. The authors' analysis ran thus. Custom Python scripts were used to quantify repertoire diversity as the Shannon entropy index. Unsorted, CD4+ and CD8+ repertoires were analyzed separately, except for combined analyses in which CD4+ and CD8+ sequences were merged in silico. Clonal expansion was defined as a frequency increase of at least 2-fold after treatment compared with C1D1, and clones undetected at baseline were assigned a pseudocount of 0.5. Singleton clones were defined as clones with 0 or 1 copy at C1D1, and non-singleton clones were defined as clones with 2 or more copies. By matching protein sequences in sorted samples from the same patient, clones expanded in unsorted samples were annotated as CD4+, CD8+ or unknown. Wilcoxon tests on paired samples were used to test changes in diversity from C1D1 to C4D1. The table was pulled from immuneACCESS by TCRdb, which kept in-frame rearrangements only. Such tables lose some clones; where checked, under half of the loss comes from unresolved V genes, and the rest has no known cause. Clone size and V and J calls were adopted from that table, with D and trimming inferred from the DNA. The sample table records about 15,000 clones; roughly 80% of these occur just once. 1% of the sample rests with the top ten.

In the case of this clone: Its cognate antigen has yet to be identified. Base qualities are not at hand, and no much larger clone is one base apart.

The receptor comes from a human donor with classical Hodgkin lymphoma. Sequenced here: CD4+ T cells from blood, sampled at baseline. Recombination connected TRBV5-4 to TRBJ1-3; the D gene is perhaps TRBD1, from 6 matching bases. The nucleotide sequence is given as TGTGCCAGCAGCTTGGGAGGCACAGGGCCGAACTCTGGAAACACCATATATTTT. Its coded protein is CASSLGGTGPNSGNTIYF.